What follows describes a single T cell receptor beta chain. What it binds is unknown. Study processing details: ImmunoSEQ output held junction-only sequences without quality scores, so filtering differed. TCRdb's copy holds only in-frame clones and misses some; the assay was immunoSEQ multiplex PCR. The D gene and trimming were derived from the DNA, and the V and J assignments and clone size from that table. Of some 2.1 million clones listed, 95% were seen once; the top ten hold under 0.15%. The data originate from a study of shared clonotypes between healthy human individuals. Study-level points and caveats: Having only a few donors restricted how much genetic and exposure-history diversity was captured. The study's rarefaction showed incomplete sorted-subset sequencing despite large depth.

The source of this sequence is a young man in good health. The specimen sequenced was naive CD4+ T cells sorted from blood. Subset described: CD45RA+ positively selected.

The chain's CDR3 is CASSPGQSQETQYF. The CDR3 DNA reads TGTGCCAGCAGCCCTGGACAGTCCCAAGAGACCCAGTACTTC. The V and J genes are TRBV11-2 and TRBJ2-5; D might be TRBD1 (6 bases). Trimming stripped 5 bases from V and 1 base from J, with 11 bases between. This CDR3 has 14 amino acids. CDR1 is SGHAT, CDR2 FQNNGV, per germline.